A single T cell receptor beta chain is shown here with its context. This clonotype has at least ten counts. It has no known antigen specificity. Base qualities are not at hand, and no much larger clone is one base apart. Healthy controls were blood bank volunteers in Maryland, USA. Unsorted PBMC libraries were generated from 2 million PBMCs stored in RNAlater at -80 °C until RNA extraction. Peripheral blood was subjected to Ficoll-Hypaque density gradient centrifugation to isolate PBMCs, which were then cryopreserved in liquid nitrogen. This record comes from a study of neurological immune-mediated disorders (dated by TCRdb to between 2018 and 2021). About the study as a whole: The study compared peripheral blood TCR-beta repertoires of HTLV-I-associated myelopathy (HAM/TSP) patients, multiple sclerosis patients and healthy controls using UMI-based sequencing. Longitudinal samples, technical triplicates and paired sorted CD4+ and CD8+ T-cell subsets, alongside PBMC samples, were included among the roughly 100 TCR-beta libraries. Of the approximately 70 subjects in the cohort, some 14 were HAM/TSP patients, roughly 35 were multiple sclerosis patients, and about 20 were healthy controls. What the work shows at the level of the full study, not this receptor alone: TCR clonal expansion was greatest in HAM/TSP patients and smallest in MS patients, who ranked below even healthy controls. Expanded clones from different subjects shared no identical CDR3 amino acid sequences, which suggests that TCR-beta repertoires were private in all groups.

cDNA was synthesized by template-switch 5'RACE using a primer carrying a 10-nucleotide random unique molecular identifier by which each TCR transcript was tagged. Every sequencing run yielded over 190 million TCR-beta sequences covering 15-18 subjects. The RNeasy kit was used for extraction of total RNA. TCR-beta VDJ regions were amplified with primers for the TCR constant region and the 5'RACE anchor, using the KAPA Real-time Library Amplification kit. Sample indexes and Illumina adaptors were added in a first PCR, and a second PCR then increased library yield. After purification with Ampure beads, the TCR product of roughly 650 bp was size-selected on a 2% E-gel SizeSelection system. Before pooling, library quality was assessed on a Bioanalyzer, concentration was determined with Qubit, and library quantification was performed with the Kapa Library Quantification kit. Paired-end 2 x 150 bp sequencing of the libraries was performed on an Illumina HiSeq 2500. To increase sequence diversity, roughly 23-30% phiX was spiked into each library pool. The authors' analysis ran thus. Quality-filtered reads were processed with the UMI-based MiGEC pipeline, and over 90% of raw TCR sequences were removed by the MiGEC pipeline during error correction. VDJ genes were aligned to IMGT germline references, and clonotypes were defined by unique CDR3 amino acid sequence plus V-J genes. VDJtools evaluated clonal expansion, Shannon diversity and CDR3 relatedness (CalcPairwiseDistances, ClusterSamples); CLCbio workbench built phylogenetic trees. A clone was classed as expanded if it had 8 or more unique UMIs, a cutoff based on coefficient-of-variation modelling across technical triplicates. Using fastp at Q25 and MiXCR, TCRdb reprocessed the public reads and kept productive beta chains. Rows merge per CDR3 protein into single entries with the most common DNA and genes. The V and J calls, along with clone size, are taken from TCRdb and not from the paper's own processing. This sample lists about 84,000 distinct CDR3 sequences; 10% were detected once. The ten largest clones add up to about 1.8% of the sample.

Spanning cysteine to phenylalanine, the CDR3 consists of 19 amino acids. Of the read, only the CDR3 DNA is kept; its 57 bases are in frame from base 1. From the germline V gene, CDR1 is SGHAT and CDR2 is FQNNGV. Trimming takes 1 base from V and 3 bases from J, and the germline ends sit 22 bases apart. The V and J genes are TRBV11-2 and TRBJ2-4, with the D call tentatively TRBD1 or TRBD2, each fitting 5 bases. Sequencing used PBMCs. The sequence was collected from a man aged 35-49 years in good health. The CDR3 region reads CASSLGLRGWDVDKNIQYF. The bases are TGTGCCAGCAGCTTAGGACTAAGGGGATGGGACGTAGACAAAAACATTCAGTACTTC.